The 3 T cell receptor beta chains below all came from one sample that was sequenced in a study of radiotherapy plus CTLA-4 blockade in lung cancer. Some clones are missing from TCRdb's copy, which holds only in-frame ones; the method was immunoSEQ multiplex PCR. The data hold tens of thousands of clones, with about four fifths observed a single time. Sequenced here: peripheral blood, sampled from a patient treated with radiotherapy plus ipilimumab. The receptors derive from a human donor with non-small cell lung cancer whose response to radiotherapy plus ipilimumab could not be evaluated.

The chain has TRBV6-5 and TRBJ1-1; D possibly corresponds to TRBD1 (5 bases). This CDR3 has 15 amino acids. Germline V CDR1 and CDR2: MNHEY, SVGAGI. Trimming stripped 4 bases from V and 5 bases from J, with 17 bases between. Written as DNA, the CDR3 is TGTGCCAGCAGTTCCCCCTTCAGGGAAATTACTGAAGCTTTCTTT. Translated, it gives CASSSPFREITEAFF.

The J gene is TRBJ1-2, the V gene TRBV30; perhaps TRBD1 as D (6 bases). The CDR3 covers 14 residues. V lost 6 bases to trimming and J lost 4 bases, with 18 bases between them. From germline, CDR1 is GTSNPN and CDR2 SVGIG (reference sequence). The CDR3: CACQQETGLYGYTF. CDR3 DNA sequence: TGTGCCTGTCAACAGGAGACAGGACTCTATGGCTACACCTTC. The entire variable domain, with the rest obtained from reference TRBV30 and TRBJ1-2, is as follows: SQTIHQWPATLVQPVGSPLSLECTVEGTSNPNLYWYRQAAGRGLQLLFYSVGIGQISSEVPQNLSASRPQDRQFILSSKKLLLSDSGFYLCACQQETGLYGYTFGSGTRLTVV.

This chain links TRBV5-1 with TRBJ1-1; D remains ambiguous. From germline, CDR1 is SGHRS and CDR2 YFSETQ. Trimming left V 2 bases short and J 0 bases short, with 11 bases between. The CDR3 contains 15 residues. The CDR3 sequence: CASSFESRMNTEAFF. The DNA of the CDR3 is TGCGCCAGCAGCTTCGAAAGTAGAATGAACACTGAAGCTTTCTTT.